The 27 T cell receptor beta chains reported below all come from one sample, sequenced in a study of somatic mutations in cytotoxic T cells in rheumatoid arthritis. TCRdb's copy holds only in-frame clones and misses some; the assay was immunoSEQ multiplex PCR. The sample lists roughly 23,000 clones; approximately 80% were seen once. The sample consisted of CD8+ T cells sorted from blood. The receptors here all came from an adult with rheumatoid arthritis.

The V gene is TRBV11-3, the J gene TRBJ2-5, with D perhaps matching TRBD1 (6 bases). V was pared by 0 bases and J by 5 bases, with 16 bases between. Looked up from germline, CDR1 is SGHNT and CDR2 is YENEEA. This CDR3 is built from 16 residues. CDR3 sequence (DNA): TGTGCCAGCAGCTTAGAGGGGCAACAGGGCTGGGAGACCCAGTACTTC. Encoded protein: CASSLEGQQGWETQYF.

Here the CDR3 reads CASSSGTEFDYEQYF. The DNA of the CDR3 is TGTGCCAGCAGCTCCGGTACGGAGTTTGACTACGAGCAGTACTTC. The genes are TRBV7-9 and TRBJ2-7; unclear D gene. Trimming shortened V by 4 bases and J by 3 bases, and 16 bases separated the two germline ends. CDR1 is SEHNR and CDR2 is FQNEAQ in the germline V gene (reference sequence). This CDR3 contains 15 residues.

The V and J genes are TRBV12-1 and TRBJ2-3; TRBD1, the table's D call, lacks a check against the DNA. TRBV12-1 is given as a pseudogene. CDR3 size: 18 residues. The CDR3 sequence is CASSSAPGQGVEPDTQYF. The CDR3, as DNA: TGTGCCAGCAGTTCGGCTCCGGGACAGGGGGTCGAACCAGATACGCAGTATTTT.

The chain couples TRBV29-1 to TRBJ2-1; D not resolved. CDR3 length: 11 amino acids. Looked up from germline, CDR1 is SQVTM and CDR2 is ANQGSEA. V lost 3 bases, J lost 5 bases, and 5 bases lay in between. The CDR3 loop reads CSVDRNNEQFF. CDR3 nucleotides: TGCAGCGTTGACAGGAACAATGAGCAGTTCTTC.

V and J are TRBV4-3 and TRBJ2-1, with 11 positions matching TRBD2. Per the germline V gene, CDR1 is LGHNA and CDR2 is YSLEER. The CDR3 contains 17 residues. With V trimmed by 4 bases and J by 1 base, 6 bases remained unmatched. The CDR3 coding sequence is TGCGCCAGCAGCCCAGGTTTAGCGGGAGGGTCCTACAATGAGCAGTTCTTC. This sequence encodes CASSPGLAGGSYNEQFF.

The CDR3 region has the DNA TGTGCCAGCAGCTTTTCTGCGAACACCGGGGAGCTGTTTTTT. Encoded protein: CASSFSANTGELFF. This chain joins TRBV13 and TRBJ2-2, with no clear D. CDR3 length equals 14 residues. Germline assignment: CDR1 PRHDT and CDR2 FYEKMQ (reference sequence). Trimming removed 3 bases at V and 0 bases at J, with 5 bases between.

The chain recombines TRBV2 with TRBJ1-5; TRBD1 agrees at 10 bases. The germline V gene has CDR1 SNHLY and CDR2 FYNNEI. The V segment lost 1 base and the J segment 5 bases; nucleotides outside the gene matches: 2. CDR3 size: 15 residues. In DNA, the CDR3 is TGTGCCAGCAGTGAAGGACAGGGGGCGGATCAGCCCCAGCATTTT. Amino acids: CASSEGQGADQPQHF.

This sequence joins TRBV7-8 and TRBJ2-7; D is perhaps TRBD1 (5 bases). CDR1 is SGHVS and CDR2 is FQNEAQ in the germline V gene. The CDR3 length is 15 residues. The germline V and J ends were trimmed by 5 bases and 2 bases, with 16 bases remaining between them. DNA of the CDR3: TGTGCCAGCAGCATAAGTCCGTCCAGGGCCTACGAGCAGTACTTC. Translated: CASSISPSRAYEQYF.

This clone was recorded only once. The chain links TRBV6-1 to TRBJ2-7; D possibly corresponds to TRBD2 (7 bases). Germline assignment: CDR1 MNHNS and CDR2 SASEGT. Trimming stripped 5 bases from V and 4 bases from J, with 15 bases between. The CDR3 runs to 14 residues. DNA for the CDR3: TGTGCCAGCAGTCCAAAGGGGGGGTGGTACGAGCAGTACTTC. Translation gives CASSPKGGWYEQYF.

This chain links TRBV7-8 with TRBJ1-1; tentative D call: TRBD1 (5 bases). CDR3 length equals 17 residues. Germline loops: CDR1 SGHVS, CDR2 FQNEAQ. The V end was cut by 0 bases, the J end by 4 bases, with 18 bases between. The DNA of the CDR3 is TGTGCCAGCAGCTTAGCGAGTGGGCCAGGGCCGGGCACTGAAGCTTTCTTT. This codes for CASSLASGPGPGTEAFF.

The V gene is TRBV10-3, the J gene TRBJ2-7; no definite D call. The CDR3 length is 13 residues. CDR1 is ENHRY, CDR2 SYGVKD, per germline. V was cut by 5 bases and J by 4 bases, with 12 bases left in between. This CDR3 is CAISLRVEYEQYF. Here the CDR3 DNA reads TGTGCCATCAGTTTAAGGGTCGAATACGAGCAGTACTTC.

The chain combines TRBV6-4 with TRBJ2-3; 10 bases map to TRBD1. CDR3 length: 14 residues. V shed 2 bases, J shed 4 bases, and the junction held 0 bases outside the gene matches. The germline V gene has CDR1 MRHNA and CDR2 SNTAGT. The DNA for the CDR3 is TGTGCCAGCAGTGACGGACAGGGGGCAGATACGCAGTATTTT. It is translated as CASSDGQGADTQYF.

This chain links TRBV6-1 with TRBJ1-5; TRBD1 matches 8 bases. J was trimmed by 15 bases and V by 6 bases; bases with no gene match: 7. The CDR3 has 11 amino acids. Looked up from germline, CDR1 is MNHNS and CDR2 is SASEGT. CDR3 residues: CASRGGDRWHF. In DNA, the CDR3 is TGTGCCAGCAGGGGGGGGGACAGGTGGCATTTT.

The chain employs TRBV7-9 and TRBJ2-7; unclear D gene. V was pared by 4 bases and J by 3 bases, with 22 bases between. Germline V gene data show CDR1 as SEHNR and CDR2 as FQNEAQ (reference sequence). The CDR3 runs to 17 residues. CDR3 coding DNA: TGTGCCAGCAGCTCAGTAGTTGGTGGTACGTCCGACTACGAGCAGTACTTC. It encodes CASSSVVGGTSDYEQYF.

V is TRBV7-6 and J is TRBJ2-1; D gene uncertain. Looked up from germline, CDR1 is SGHVS and CDR2 is FNYEAQ. The CDR3 length is 17 residues. V lost 3 bases and J lost 0, with 15 bases in between. The CDR3 loop reads CASSFLLLKSSYNEQFF. The CDR3 nucleotides are TGTGCCAGCAGCTTTTTACTACTTAAAAGCTCCTACAATGAGCAGTTCTTC. Full variable domain (missing parts from reference TRBV7-6 and TRBJ2-1): GAGVSQSPRYKVTKRGQDVALRCDPISGHVSLYWYRQALGQGPEFLTYFNYEAQQDKSGLPNDRFSAERPEGSISTLTIQRTEQRDSAMYRCASSFLLLKSSYNEQFFGPGTRLTVL.

V usage is TRBV7-9 and J usage is TRBJ1-2; TRBD1 matches 8 bases. The germline CDR1 and CDR2 sequences are SEHNR and FQNEAQ (reference sequence). With V trimmed by 8 bases and J by 8 bases, 10 bases remained unmatched. This CDR3 spans 13 amino acids. The CDR3 DNA sequence: TGTGCCAGCCAAGACAGGGGAGGGTACGGCTACACCTTC. It codes for CASQDRGGYGYTF.

V and J are TRBV6-6 and TRBJ2-7, with TRBD2 matching 7 bases. V trimming: 5 bases; J trimming: 2 bases; junction bases outside the gene matches: 6. From germline, CDR1 is MNHNY and CDR2 SVGAGI (reference sequence). The CDR3 covers 14 residues. CDR3 sequence (DNA): TGTGCCAGCAGTCCGCGGACTAGAGCCTACGAGCAGTACTTC. Translation gives CASSPRTRAYEQYF.

The rearrangement links TRBV2 to TRBJ1-5, with 7 bases aligning to TRBD1. The CDR3 contains 16 residues. V dropped 6 bases and J dropped 3; count of bases not matched to a gene: 11. Per germline, CDR1 SNHLY and CDR2 FYNNEI. CDR3 in amino acids: CASRGTVHSLNQPQHF. Written as DNA, the CDR3 is TGTGCCAGCAGGGGGACAGTCCATAGCCTCAATCAGCCCCAGCATTTT.

The V call is TRBV2, the J call TRBJ2-7; 8 bases align to TRBD2. The germline gives CDR1 SNHLY, CDR2 FYNNEI. This CDR3 contains 11 residues. V trimming: 7 bases; J trimming: 6 bases; junction bases outside the gene matches: 2. The DNA of the CDR3 is TGTGCCAGCACCAGCGGGAGCGAGCAGTACTTC. Translation gives CASTSGSEQYF.

This chain connects TRBV29-1 to TRBJ1-6; TRBD1 might be the D (6 bases). CDR3 length: 13 residues. V was cut by 3 bases and J by 7 bases, with 10 bases left in between. CDR1 is SQVTM, CDR2 ANQGSEA, per germline. The CDR3 is CSVDQQGNSPLHF. The DNA for the CDR3 is TGCAGCGTTGATCAACAGGGAAATTCACCCCTCCACTTT.

The chain carries TRBV5-1 and TRBJ2-1, with D possibly being TRBD2 (6 bases). V lost 1 base and J lost 8, with 10 bases in between. There are 13 residues in the CDR3. Germline V gene sequence: CDR1 SGHRS, CDR2 YFSETQ. CDR3 loop: CASSLPGGDEQFF. The CDR3 DNA follows: TGCGCCAGCAGCTTGCCAGGCGGGGATGAGCAGTTCTTC.

V gene TRBV6-6 combines with J gene TRBJ1-4, with 7 bases aligning to TRBD1. The germline V gene encodes CDR1 MNHNY and CDR2 SVGAGI (reference sequence). The J segment lost 6 bases and the V segment lost 6 bases, leaving 7 bases of the junction unmatched. This CDR3 contains 14 residues. CDR3 coding DNA: TGTGCCAGCAGGCCACAGGGGATCTATGAAAAACTGTTTTTT. Protein: CASRPQGIYEKLFF.

This chain links TRBV7-9 with TRBJ1-2; D ambiguous. CDR1 and CDR2 from the germline V gene are SEHNR and FQNEAQ (reference sequence). CDR3 length: 12 amino acids. V shed 1 base and J shed 9 bases, with 9 bases lying between them. CDR3 amino acids: CASSLGVRSYTF. The CDR3 DNA reads as TGTGCCAGCAGCTTAGGGGTTAGGAGCTACACCTTC.

J is TRBJ1-1 and V is TRBV4-1; D is ambiguous. Germline V gene lookup returns CDR1 MGHRA and CDR2 YSYEKL. The V and J ends lost 1 base and 0 bases respectively, with 6 bases between them. This CDR3 spans 14 amino acids. CDR3 nucleotides: TGCGCCAGCAGCCAAGTTCCATTGAACACTGAAGCTTTCTTT. The encoded protein is CASSQVPLNTEAFF.

The rearrangement uses TRBV27 and TRBJ1-5; D ambiguous. The CDR3 sequence is 12 residues long. V lost 3 bases and J lost 3, with 3 bases in between. Germline V CDR1 and CDR2: MNHEY, SMNVEV (reference sequence). The CDR3 DNA reads TGTGCCAGCAGTTTTCTCAATCAGCCCCAGCATTTT. Translated: CASSFLNQPQHF.

The chain joins TRBV30 to TRBJ2-1; 8 bases line up with TRBD2. The length of the CDR3 is 14 residues. The trim removed 5 bases at V and 8 bases at J, leaving 11 bases unmatched. Germline values: CDR1 GTSNPN, CDR2 SVGIG (reference sequence). The CDR3 reads CAWVRGGLFYEQFF. CDR3 nucleotides: TGTGCCTGGGTCCGGGGGGGGCTTTTCTATGAGCAGTTCTTC.

The CDR3 DNA sequence: TGTGCCAGCAGCTTAGATCCCCAAGAGACCCAGTACTTC. The encoded protein is CASSLDPQETQYF. This rearrangement joins TRBV7-9 to TRBJ2-5; unclear D gene. V shed 1 base and J shed 1 base, with 4 bases lying between them. The germline V gene has CDR1 SEHNR and CDR2 FQNEAQ (reference sequence). This CDR3 contains 13 residues. The complete variable domain, with remaining parts taken from reference TRBV7-9 and TRBJ2-5, reads DTGVSQNPRHKITKRGQNVTFRCDPISEHNRLYWYRQTLGQGPEFLTYFQNEAQLEKSRLLSDRFSAERPKGSFSTLEIQRTEQGDSAMYLCASSLDPQETQYFGPGTRLLVL.